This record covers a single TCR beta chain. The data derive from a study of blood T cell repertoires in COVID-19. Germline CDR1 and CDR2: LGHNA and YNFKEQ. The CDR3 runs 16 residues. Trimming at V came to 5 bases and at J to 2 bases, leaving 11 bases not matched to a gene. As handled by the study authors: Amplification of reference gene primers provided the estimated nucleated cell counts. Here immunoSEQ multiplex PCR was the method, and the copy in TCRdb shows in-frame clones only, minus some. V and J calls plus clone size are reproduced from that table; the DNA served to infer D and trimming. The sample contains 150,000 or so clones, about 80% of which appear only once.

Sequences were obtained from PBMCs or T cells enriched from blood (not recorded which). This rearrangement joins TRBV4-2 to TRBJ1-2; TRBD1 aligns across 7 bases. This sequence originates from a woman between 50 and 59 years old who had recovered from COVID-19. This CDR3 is CASSTPQDRANYGYTF. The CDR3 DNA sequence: TGTGCCAGCAGCACCCCGCAAGACAGGGCAAACTATGGCTACACCTTC.